The 30 T cell receptor beta chains listed next were all sequenced from one sample in a study of shared clonotypes between healthy human individuals. Method: immunoSEQ multiplex PCR; TCRdb's copy keeps in-frame clones and lacks some. There are approximately 500,000 clones in the sample; 90% to 96% occur only once, and about 0.064% lies in the top ten. The sample was naive CD4+ T cells sorted from blood. The subset denotes: CD45RA+ positively selected. These receptors all come from a woman in her twenties or thirties in good health.

The V call is TRBV5-6, the J call TRBJ2-1, with 9 bases fitting TRBD2. CDR3 length: 14 amino acids. The germline V gene encodes CDR1 SGHDT and CDR2 YYEEEE. V gave up 4 bases and J gave up 6 bases; unmatched junction bases: 5. CDR3 DNA sequence: TGTGCCAGCAGCCCGGGACTAGCCGGCAATGAGCAGTTCTTC. Translating gives CASSPGLAGNEQFF.

The V and J genes are TRBV27 and TRBJ2-7; 13 nucleotides line up with TRBD2. The V and J ends lost 4 bases and 5 bases, in that order; junction bases with no gene match: 5. Germline V lookup: CDR1 MNHEY, CDR2 SMNVEV (reference sequence). CDR3 length equals 15 residues. The CDR3 DNA reads as TGTGCCAGCAGTTGGACTAGCGGGAGTCTCGACGAGCAGTACTTC. Protein: CASSWTSGSLDEQYF.

The chain carries TRBV18 and TRBJ2-7; TRBD1 or TRBD2 may be the D gene (5 bases each). V was pared by 0 bases and J by 4 bases, with 16 bases between. The germline V gene has CDR1 KGHSH and CDR2 LQKENI. The CDR3 loop spans 16 amino acids. This chain's CDR3 is CASSPPGASNLYEQYF. CDR3 DNA: TGTGCCAGCTCACCACCCGGGGCTAGTAACCTGTACGAGCAGTACTTC. Full variable domain (outside the CDR3, taken from reference TRBV18 and TRBJ2-7): NAGVMQNPRHLVRRRGQEARLRCSPMKGHSHVYWYRQLPEEGLKFMVYLQKENIIDESGMPKERFSAEFPKEGPSILRIQQVVRGDSAAYFCASSPPGASNLYEQYFGPGTRLTVT.

The rearrangement links TRBV30 to TRBJ2-5; D is tentatively TRBD1 or TRBD2 (5 bases each). The V gene lost 3 bases and the J gene lost 14 bases, with 16 bases spanning the gap. The V gene's germline CDR1 is GTSNPN and CDR2 SVGIG (reference sequence). This CDR3 has 11 amino acids. The CDR3 loop is CAWRIKGPPYF. The CDR3 nucleotides are TGTGCCTGGAGAATTAAGGGACCGCCTTACTTC.

The chain combines TRBV27 with TRBJ1-3; weak D call: TRBD1 (6 bases). Looked up from germline, CDR1 is MNHEY and CDR2 is SMNVEV (reference sequence). The V end lost 5 bases, the J end lost 4 bases, and 12 bases lay between the germline ends. This CDR3 is 14 amino acids long. CDR3 in amino acids: CASSPLDSGNTIYF. In DNA, the CDR3 is TGTGCCAGCAGTCCGTTGGACAGCGGAAACACCATATATTTT.

The rearrangement joins TRBV19 to TRBJ2-5, with no clear D. The germline V gene encodes CDR1 LNHDA and CDR2 SQIVND (reference sequence). This CDR3 is built from 12 residues. Trimming pared 6 bases from V and 7 bases from J, leaving 12 bases between. CDR3 protein: CASRPPMGTQYF. The CDR3 DNA sequence: TGTGCCAGTAGGCCCCCCATGGGGACCCAGTACTTC.

The chain joins TRBV11-2 to TRBJ2-7, with 7 nucleotides matching TRBD2. The V and J ends lost 4 bases and 8 bases, in that order; junction bases with no gene match: 11. In germline, CDR1 is SGHAT, CDR2 FQNNGV. The length of the CDR3 is 14 residues. For the CDR3, the DNA is TGTGCCAGCAGCTCTCTAGCGGACCCTACGAAGCAGTACTTC. Translation: CASSSLADPTKQYF. Full variable domain (missing parts from reference TRBV11-2 and TRBJ2-7): EAGVAQSPRYKIIEKRQSVAFWCNPISGHATLYWYQQILGQGPKLLIQFQNNGVVDDSQLPKDRFSAERLKGVDSTLKIQPAKLEDSAVYLCASSSLADPTKQYFGPGTRLTVT.

The chain combines TRBV29-1 with TRBJ2-7; TRBD1 is a possible D gene (6 bases). CDR3 length: 13 residues. Trimming left V 0 bases short and J 6 bases short, with 12 bases between. From germline, CDR1 is SQVTM and CDR2 ANQGSEA. In DNA form, the CDR3 reads TGCAGCGTTGAAGAGATACAGGGAACCGAGCAGTACTTC. The encoded protein is CSVEEIQGTEQYF.

The genes are TRBV14 and TRBJ1-2, with no clear D. Germline loops: CDR1 SGHDN, CDR2 FVKESK. CDR3 size: 16 residues. Trimming took off 2 bases at V and 0 bases at J, with 13 bases between the two ends. The CDR3 DNA follows: TGTGCCAGCAGCCAAAGGAAGTCAGTCACTAACTATGGCTACACCTTC. Translating it yields CASSQRKSVTNYGYTF.

The gene calls are TRBV5-1 and TRBJ2-2; TRBD2 matches 7 bases. The CDR3 length is 14 residues. From germline, CDR1 is SGHRS and CDR2 YFSETQ. The DNA for the CDR3 is TGCGCTAATGCGGGGGAATCGAACACCGGGGAGCTGTTTTTT. Residues: CANAGESNTGELFF.

The gene calls are TRBV19 and TRBJ1-5; D is possibly TRBD1 (6 bases). CDR3 length: 16 residues. Per germline, CDR1 LNHDA and CDR2 SQIVND (reference sequence). With 3 bases removed from V and 2 bases from J, the gap between germline ends came to 14 bases. This chain's CDR3 is CASSMISRGGNQPQHF. As DNA, the CDR3 is TGTGCCAGTAGTATGATTTCCAGGGGAGGCAATCAGCCCCAGCATTTT.

Points on this clone: The same CDR3 can be traced to other DNA sequences in this sample. The V call is TRBV9, the J call TRBJ2-3; 8 positions match TRBD1. This CDR3 comprises 13 residues. J lost 6 bases, V lost 4 bases, and 4 bases had no gene match. Germline V gives CDR1 SGDLS, CDR2 YYNGEE. The CDR3 reads CASSTYRGDTQYF. For the CDR3, the DNA is TGTGCCAGCAGCACCTACAGGGGGGATACGCAGTATTTT.

A remark on this clone: At one end, the junction sequence differs from germline, possibly due to a read error. The chain recombines TRBV5-8 with TRBJ2-7; 8 bases align to TRBD2. CDR1 SGHTS and CDR2 YDEGEE come from the germline V gene. This CDR3 spans 16 amino acids. In nucleotides, the CDR3 is TGTGCCAGCAGCTTGGCCCAACTAGCGGATACCTACGGGCAGTACTTC. Residues: CASSLAQLADTYGQYF.

The chain joins TRBV2 to TRBJ1-1; D perhaps matches TRBD1 (5 bases). The CDR3 runs 15 residues. Per the germline V gene, CDR1 is SNHLY and CDR2 is FYNNEI. V lost 7 bases and J lost 0, with 15 bases in between. CDR3 residues: CASTEGRGMNTEAFF. Here the CDR3 DNA reads TGTGCCAGCACGGAGGGCCGGGGCATGAACACTGAAGCTTTCTTT. The full variable domain, rest sourced from reference TRBV2 and TRBJ1-1, is EPEVTQTPSHQVTQMGQEVILRCVPISNHLYFYWYRQILGQKVEFLVSFYNNEISEKSEIFDDQFSVERPDGSNFTLKIRSTKLEDSAMYFCASTEGRGMNTEAFFGQGTRLTVV.

This chain joins TRBV11-3 and TRBJ2-1; D unclear. The CDR3 extends over 15 amino acids. CDR1 is SGHNT and CDR2 is YENEEA in the germline V gene. V dropped 1 base and J dropped 0 bases, with 7 bases sitting between them. CDR3 amino acids: CASSLGPSSYNEQFF. CDR3 coding DNA: TGTGCCAGCAGCTTAGGGCCATCCTCCTACAATGAGCAGTTCTTC. Full variable domain (missing parts from reference TRBV11-3 and TRBJ2-1): EAGVVQSPRYKIIEKKQPVAFWCNPISGHNTLYWYLQNLGQGPELLIRYENEEAVDDSQLPKDRFSAERLKGVDSTLKIQPAELGDSAVYLCASSLGPSSYNEQFFGPGTRLTVL.

V and J are TRBV15 and TRBJ2-7, with 10 bases aligning to TRBD1. Germline loops: CDR1 LNHNV, CDR2 YYDKDF (reference sequence). The CDR3 loop spans 15 amino acids. V gave up 3 bases and J gave up 5 bases; unmatched junction bases: 7. The CDR3 here is CATSREGQGSHEQYF. DNA for the CDR3: TGTGCCACCAGCAGGGAGGGACAGGGGTCCCACGAGCAGTACTTC.

The chain has TRBV30 and TRBJ1-1, with D possibly matching TRBD1 (5 bases). Germline-derived CDR1 and CDR2 are GTSNPN and SVGIG (reference sequence). V was shortened by 3 bases and J by 2 bases, with 10 bases between the two germline ends. The CDR3 is made up of 13 amino acids. For the CDR3, the DNA is TGTGCCTGGAGCCGGGACTCTAACACTGAAGCTTTCTTT. Encoded protein: CAWSRDSNTEAFF.

This rearrangement joins TRBV15 to TRBJ2-7; D remains ambiguous. The ends were cut back, 5 bases at V and 0 bases at J, with 14 bases in the middle. From germline, CDR1 is LNHNV and CDR2 YYDKDF (reference sequence). This CDR3 region has 15 residues. CDR3 nucleotide sequence: TGTGCCACCAGCCTCATGGGCCTCTCCTCCTACGAGCAGTACTTC. This gives the protein CATSLMGLSSYEQYF.

This rearrangement joins TRBV27 to TRBJ1-1; the D gene is possibly TRBD1 (6 bases). Germline V gene data show CDR1 as MNHEY and CDR2 as SMNVEV (reference sequence). This CDR3 region has 20 residues. The V gene lost 5 bases and the J gene lost 2 bases, with 30 bases spanning the gap. Written as DNA, the CDR3 is TGTGCCAGCAGTCCGTCCCGCGGGCTTTGGGGGCGAGGGGAAAACACTGAAGCTTTCTTT. Protein product: CASSPSRGLWGRGENTEAFF.

The chain recombines TRBV14 with TRBJ1-3, with D possibly TRBD1 on 5 matching bases. This CDR3 comprises 15 residues. Germline V lookup: CDR1 SGHDN, CDR2 FVKESK. V lost 1 base and J lost 1, with 8 bases in between. CDR3 DNA: TGTGCCAGCAGCCAAGGGGGGAAATCTGGAAACACCATATATTTT. This gives the protein CASSQGGKSGNTIYF.

The rearrangement joins TRBV2 to TRBJ2-7, with no clear D. V lost 7 bases and J lost 2, with 15 bases in between. The CDR3 spans 14 residues. The V gene's germline CDR1 is SNHLY and CDR2 FYNNEI. The CDR3 region has the DNA TGTGCCAGCATCCAGAACGCGCTTACCTACGAGCAGTACTTC. Translated: CASIQNALTYEQYF.

This chain joins TRBV28 and TRBJ1-2; 10 nucleotides agree with TRBD1. This CDR3 comprises 15 residues. The V gene end was trimmed by 3 bases and the J gene end by 1 base; junction bases not matched to a gene: 2. The V gene's germline CDR1 is MDHEN and CDR2 SYDVKM. CDR3 coding DNA: TGTGCCAGCAGTTTGGACAGGGGGATTAACTATGGCTACACCTTC. Translation gives CASSLDRGINYGYTF.

J is TRBJ2-7 and V is TRBV6-6; 11 bases map to TRBD2. There are 13 residues in the CDR3. The V segment lost 6 bases and the J segment 6 bases; nucleotides outside the gene matches: 4. From germline, CDR1 is MNHNY and CDR2 SVGAGI (reference sequence). The CDR3 nucleotides are TGTGCCAGCAGGCTAGCGGGAGGAGTCGAGCAGTACTTC. It yields the protein CASRLAGGVEQYF.

V is TRBV11-1 and J is TRBJ2-2; D is possibly TRBD1 (5 bases). Trimming stripped 1 base from V and 3 bases from J, with 9 bases between. The CDR3 has 15 amino acids. CDR1 is SGHAT, CDR2 FQDESV, per germline (reference sequence). The CDR3 coding sequence is TGTGCCAGCAGCTTAGGAAAACAGGACACCGGGGAGCTGTTTTTT. Amino acids: CASSLGKQDTGELFF. The full variable domain, its missing parts supplied by reference TRBV11-1 and TRBJ2-2, is EAEVAQSPRYKITEKSQAVAFWCDPISGHATLYWYRQILGQGPELLVQFQDESVVDDSQLPKDRFSAERLKGVDSTLKIQPAELGDSAMYLCASSLGKQDTGELFFGEGSRLTVL.

V usage is TRBV5-8 and J usage is TRBJ2-3; D is unresolved. Germline V gives CDR1 SGHTS, CDR2 YDEGEE. This CDR3 has 14 amino acids. V shed 0 bases and J shed 2 bases, with 7 bases lying between them. CDR3 DNA: TGTGCCAGCAGCTTGGGTAGCTTCACAGATACGCAGTATTTT. Its protein product is CASSLGSFTDTQYF. The complete variable domain, with remaining parts taken from reference TRBV5-8 and TRBJ2-3, reads EAGVTQSPTHLIKTRGQQATLRCSPISGHTSVYWYQQALGLGLQFLLWYDEGEERNRGNFPPRFSGRQFPNYSSELNVNALELEDSALYLCASSLGSFTDTQYFGPGTRLTVL.

This sequence joins TRBV7-6 and TRBJ1-4, with a tentative D call TRBD1 (6 bases). The CDR3 runs to 14 residues. Looked up from germline, CDR1 is SGHVS and CDR2 is FNYEAQ. V was trimmed by 1 base and J by 10 bases, leaving 13 bases between them. The CDR3 DNA sequence: TGTGCCAGCAGCTTAGAGGTTAAAGGGGGAAAACTGTTTTTT. Amino acid sequence: CASSLEVKGGKLFF.

The V call is TRBV7-3, the J call TRBJ1-1; D call uncertain. Trimming left V 0 bases short and J 4 bases short, with 6 bases between. From germline, CDR1 is SGHTA and CDR2 FQGTGA. The CDR3 has 13 amino acids. CDR3 loop: CASSLTGSTEAFF. CDR3 sequence (DNA): TGTGCCAGCAGCTTAACGGGTTCCACTGAAGCTTTCTTT.

The V call is TRBV11-2, the J call TRBJ2-1, with 8 bases fitting TRBD2. CDR1 and CDR2 (germline): SGHAT, FQNNGV. The CDR3 runs to 14 residues. V lost 4 bases, J lost 6 bases, and 5 bases stayed unmatched. As DNA, the CDR3 is TGTGCCAGCAGCTCTAGCGGGTCCCTCAATGAGCAGTTCTTC. Translating it yields CASSSSGSLNEQFF.

The V gene is TRBV5-1, the J gene TRBJ2-5; D is ambiguous. TRBJ2-7 explains the end of the DNA better; the J call may be wrong. The CDR3 is 16 residues long. Per germline, CDR1 SGHRS and CDR2 YFSETQ. The CDR3 loop is CASSSSREVISYEQYF. The CDR3 DNA sequence: TGCGCCAGCAGCTCCTCTCGTGAAGTGATCTCCTACGAGCAGTACTTC.

V and J are TRBV18 and TRBJ2-5; perhaps TRBD1 as D (6 bases). The CDR3 consists of 15 residues. V lost 3 bases, J lost 3 bases, and 14 bases lay in between. The germline gives CDR1 KGHSH, CDR2 LQKENI. The CDR3 nucleotides read TGTGCCAGCTCACCTGGCTGGGGGCGCGAAGAGACCCAGTACTTC. This codes for CASSPGWGREETQYF.